Shown below are 26 T cell receptor beta chains from a single sample sequenced in a study of cytomegalovirus exposure and HLA in healthy donors. 60 Vbeta and 13 Jbeta primers were used in PCR. Some clones are missing from TCRdb's copy, which holds only in-frame ones; the method was immunoSEQ multiplex PCR. The sample yields under 65,000 clones, around three quarters seen once. Specimen: PBMCs. The origin of the receptors is a man aged 25-45 years in good health and CMV-seropositive.

This chain connects TRBV29-1 to TRBJ2-1; TRBD2 might be the D (6 bases). Per germline, CDR1 SQVTM and CDR2 ANQGSEA. Trimming left V 1 base short and J 0 bases short, with 13 bases between. The CDR3 contains 16 residues. The CDR3 sequence is CSVEGGAGSSYNEQFF. The DNA for the CDR3 is TGCAGCGTTGAAGGCGGGGCAGGCAGCTCCTACAATGAGCAGTTCTTC.

V and J are TRBV7-6 and TRBJ1-2; the match to TRBD1 covers 8 bases. Germline V gene data show CDR1 as SGHVS and CDR2 as FNYEAQ. The CDR3 length is 16 residues. V was pared by 5 bases and J by 4 bases, with 12 bases of the junction left unmatched. The CDR3 loop is CASSSRRTGPAYGYTF. CDR3 DNA: TGTGCCAGCAGCAGCCGTAGGACAGGGCCCGCCTATGGCTACACCTTC.

This clone appeared a single time. V is TRBV5-1 and J is TRBJ2-3, with D perhaps TRBD2 (6 bases). The ends were cut back, 4 bases at V and 5 bases at J, with 11 bases in the middle. Germline assignment: CDR1 SGHRS and CDR2 YFSETQ. The CDR3 runs 13 residues. This CDR3 reads CASSESSGDTQYF. CDR3 coding DNA: TGCGCCAGCAGCGAGAGTAGCGGAGATACGCAGTATTTT.

The chain couples TRBV4-1 to TRBJ2-7; D is unresolved. V was clipped by 0 bases and J by 7 bases, with 16 bases between them. Germline-derived CDR1 and CDR2 are MGHRA and YSYEKL. CDR3 length: 15 residues. The CDR3 coding sequence is TGCGCCAGCAGCCAAGACGTACCGGGTTCGTGGGAGCAGTACTTC. Its translation is CASSQDVPGSWEQYF.

Comment on this clone: Compared with germline, one end of the junction differs, possibly owing to a read error. The CDR3 DNA reads as TGTGCCAGCACCCGGGACTCATACAATAAGCAGTTCTTC. Its translation is CASTRDSYNKQFF. The chain has TRBV6-5 and TRBJ2-1, with a weak D call TRBD2 (6 bases). Germline V gene lookup returns CDR1 MNHEY and CDR2 SVGAGI. The CDR3 spans 13 residues.

V and J are TRBV4-1 and TRBJ2-5, with TRBD2 identical over 13 bases. The CDR3 contains 17 residues. The V segment lost 3 bases and the J segment 1 base; nucleotides outside the gene matches: 5. Per germline, CDR1 MGHRA and CDR2 YSYEKL. CDR3 nucleotides: TGCGCCAGCAGCCATGACAGACTAGCGGGGGGCCAAGAGACCCAGTACTTC. It yields the protein CASSHDRLAGGQETQYF.

CDR3 nucleotide sequence: TGTGCCAGTAAATCGGGGGAGCTGTTTTTT. It encodes CASKSGELFF. The rearrangement joins TRBV19 to TRBJ2-2; D gene ambiguous. The CDR3 consists of 10 residues. V dropped 7 bases and J dropped 8 bases, with 5 bases sitting between them. Germline V gene data show CDR1 as LNHDA and CDR2 as SQIVND (reference sequence).

This rearrangement joins TRBV2 to TRBJ1-2; D possibly corresponds to TRBD1 (5 bases). CDR3 length equals 12 residues. Trimming left V 7 bases short and J 7 bases short, with 13 bases between. Germline assignment: CDR1 SNHLY and CDR2 FYNNEI. CDR3 DNA sequence: TGTGCCAGCACGGGAGGGGCGATTGGCTACACCTTC. Amino acid sequence: CASTGGAIGYTF.

The gene calls are TRBV7-2 and TRBJ1-1; D call uncertain. Germline-derived CDR1 and CDR2 are SGHTA and FQGNSA. The V gene lost 4 bases and the J gene lost 8 bases, with 11 bases spanning the gap. The CDR3 totals 12 residues. CDR3 protein: CASSSRHPEAFF. CDR3 DNA: TGTGCCAGCAGCTCCAGACACCCGGAAGCTTTCTTT. Using reference TRBV7-2 and TRBJ1-1 for the parts outside the CDR3, the full variable domain is GAGVSQSPSNKVTEKGKDVELRCDPISGHTALYWYRQSLGQGLEFLIYFQGNSAPDKSGLPSDRFSAERTGGSVSTLTIQRTQQEDSAVYLCASSSRHPEAFFGQGTRLTVV.

This clone showed up just once. This chain uses TRBV7-8 with TRBJ1-5, with a possible D match to TRBD1 (6 bases). V was shortened by 5 bases and J by 6 bases, with 11 bases between the two germline ends. CDR1 and CDR2 (germline): SGHVS, FQNEAQ. The CDR3 covers 13 residues. CDR3 in amino acids: CASSPQGGQPQHF. CDR3 in DNA: TGTGCCAGCAGCCCACAGGGCGGTCAGCCCCAGCATTTT. Full variable domain (missing parts from reference TRBV7-8 and TRBJ1-5): GAGVSQSPRYKVAKRGQDVALRCDPISGHVSLFWYQQALGQGPEFLTYFQNEAQLDKSGLPSDRFFAERPEGSVSTLKIQRTQQEDSAVYLCASSPQGGQPQHFGDGTRLSIL.

The chain is built from TRBV19 and TRBJ1-2; 10 bases agree with TRBD1. Germline assignment: CDR1 LNHDA and CDR2 SQIVND (reference sequence). The CDR3 has 13 amino acids. J lost 5 bases, V lost 7 bases, and 4 bases had no gene match. The CDR3 DNA follows: TGTGCCAGTATACCGGGACAGGGGTATGGCTACACCTTC. The encoded protein is CASIPGQGYGYTF.

Sample share makes this clone medium-sized. J is TRBJ2-6 and V is TRBV6-6, with 7 bases lining up with TRBD2. Trimming cost V 4 bases and J 2 bases; bases outside gene matches: 2. CDR3 length: 15 amino acids. The germline V gene encodes CDR1 MNHNY and CDR2 SVGAGI (reference sequence). The CDR3 DNA sequence: TGTGCCAGCAGTTTTCGGGAGGCTGGGGCCAACGTCCTGACTTTC. It codes for CASSFREAGANVLTF.

The chain is built from TRBV7-2 and TRBJ2-2; D unresolved. The V gene's germline CDR1 is SGHTA and CDR2 FQGNSA. The V end was cut by 7 bases, the J end by 3 bases, with 12 bases between. The CDR3 is made up of 14 amino acids. CDR3 region: CASTSGRYTGELFF. Written as DNA, the CDR3 is TGTGCCAGCACCTCTGGTAGATACACCGGGGAGCTGTTTTTT.

The chain has TRBV25-1 and TRBJ2-1, with 9 bases fitting TRBD2. Germline V lookup: CDR1 MGHDK, CDR2 SYGVNS. The CDR3 length is 15 residues. After removal of 3 bases from V and 2 bases from J, the junction contained 2 bases not matched to a gene. CDR3 amino acids: CASSETSGPYNEQFF. In DNA, the CDR3 is TGTGCCAGCAGTGAGACTAGCGGTCCCTACAATGAGCAGTTCTTC.

The chain recombines TRBV2 with TRBJ2-2, with unresolved D. Trimming cost V 8 bases and J 1 base, with 2 bases left between them. Germline loops: CDR1 SNHLY, CDR2 FYNNEI. CDR3 length equals 11 residues. Here the CDR3 reads CASRNTGELFF. Written as DNA, the CDR3 is TGTGCCAGCCGGAACACCGGGGAGCTGTTTTTT.

This clone was detected only a few times. This sequence joins TRBV19 and TRBJ1-4, with D possibly being TRBD1 (6 bases). CDR1 and CDR2 from the germline V gene are LNHDA and SQIVND (reference sequence). V lost 8 bases and J 5 bases, leaving 18 bases between the germline ends. CDR3 size: 15 residues. The CDR3 is CASEGGWISNEKLFF. The DNA of the CDR3 is TGTGCCAGTGAAGGGGGATGGATCTCGAATGAAAAACTGTTTTTT.

J is TRBJ1-1 and V is TRBV5-5; perhaps TRBD1 as D (5 bases). The germline CDR1 and CDR2 sequences are SGHKS and YYEKEE (reference sequence). This CDR3 is 15 amino acids long. V was clipped by 0 bases and J by 5 bases, with 14 bases between them. The CDR3 loop is CASSLVSGGWTEAFF. The CDR3, as DNA: TGTGCCAGCAGCTTGGTATCGGGGGGATGGACTGAAGCTTTCTTT.

This clone was observed a handful of times. The rearrangement uses TRBV5-6 and TRBJ1-2; D is unresolved. This CDR3 comprises 13 residues. V was trimmed by 0 bases and J by 4 bases, leaving 7 bases between them. In germline, CDR1 is SGHDT, CDR2 YYEEEE. The CDR3 DNA sequence: TGTGCCAGCAGCTTGGCGGGGTCCTATGGCTACACCTTC. Encoded protein: CASSLAGSYGYTF.

This clone was counted only a few times. The chain carries TRBV4-2 and TRBJ1-1; D perhaps matches TRBD1 (5 bases). This CDR3 region has 14 residues. V gave up 3 bases and J gave up 8 bases, with 16 bases separating them. Germline values: CDR1 LGHNA, CDR2 YNFKEQ. Here the CDR3 reads CASSQKEQAREAFF. In nucleotides, the CDR3 is TGTGCCAGCAGCCAGAAGGAACAGGCCAGAGAAGCTTTCTTT.

The rearrangement joins TRBV6-5 to TRBJ2-7, with 11 bases lining up with TRBD1. This CDR3 comprises 14 residues. The V segment lost 6 bases and the J segment 2 bases; nucleotides outside the gene matches: 3. Germline V lookup: CDR1 MNHEY, CDR2 SVGAGI. CDR3 in DNA: TGTGCCAGCAGCCCGGGACAGGGGGCCTACGAGCAGTACTTC. This gives the protein CASSPGQGAYEQYF.

This clone was detected only once. This CDR3 is CAIRAGGTYEQYF. The CDR3 nucleotides read TGTGCCATCAGAGCTGGAGGTACCTACGAGCAGTACTTC. The genes are TRBV10-3 and TRBJ2-5, with a tentative D call TRBD2 (5 bases). The J call may be in error: the DNA end matches TRBJ2-7 better. The CDR3 sequence is 13 residues long. CDR1 and CDR2 (germline): ENHRY, SYGVKD.

This rearrangement joins TRBV27 to TRBJ1-2; possible D gene TRBD1, 5 bases. The CDR3 is made up of 14 amino acids. Germline loops: CDR1 MNHEY, CDR2 SMNVEV (reference sequence). V was shortened by 2 bases and J by 3 bases, with 10 bases between the two germline ends. CDR3 sequence (DNA): TGTGCCAGCAGTTTAAATGGGGCGTACTATGGCTACACCTTC. This encodes CASSLNGAYYGYTF.

This chain links TRBV6-1 with TRBJ2-1, with D tentatively TRBD2 (6 bases). From germline, CDR1 is MNHNS and CDR2 SASEGT. The CDR3 has 15 amino acids. The V end was cut by 8 bases, the J end by 2 bases, with 16 bases between. CDR3 sequence: CASEEGPTTYNEQFF. CDR3 in DNA: TGTGCCAGCGAGGAGGGCCCTACTACCTACAATGAGCAGTTCTTC.

The chain joins TRBV5-6 to TRBJ2-4, with D perhaps matching TRBD1 (6 bases). CDR1 and CDR2 from the germline V gene are SGHDT and YYEEEE. V lost 0 bases, J lost 0 bases, and 10 bases lay in between. The CDR3 loop spans 16 amino acids. This CDR3 reads CASSLGSQGAKNIQYF. In DNA, the CDR3 is TGTGCCAGCAGCTTGGGCTCACAGGGAGCCAAAAACATTCAGTACTTC.

This clone was seen a single time. V is TRBV6-5 and J is TRBJ2-5; 8 nucleotides match TRBD2. CDR1 and CDR2 (germline): MNHEY, SVGAGI. This CDR3 is 14 amino acids long. After removal of 2 bases from V and 1 base from J, the junction contained 0 bases not matched to a gene. The CDR3 here is CASSYAGGQETQYF. CDR3 bases: TGTGCCAGCAGTTACGCGGGGGGCCAAGAGACCCAGTACTTC.

This chain joins TRBV5-4 and TRBJ2-2; 7 bases match TRBD1. This CDR3 has 17 amino acids. After removal of 0 bases from V and 1 base from J, the junction contained 6 bases not matched to a gene. Germline V gives CDR1 SGHNT, CDR2 YYREEE (reference sequence). CDR3 residues: CASSLAEQGLNTGELFF. The CDR3 DNA reads TGTGCCAGCAGCTTGGCGGAACAGGGGCTGAACACCGGGGAGCTGTTTTTT.